Presented here are 4 T cell receptor beta chains from one specimen sequenced in a study of blood T cell repertoires in COVID-19. TCRdb keeps only in-frame clones here, not all; method: immunoSEQ multiplex PCR. Here the sample spans under 150,000 clones, less than 90% being singletons. The sequencing sample was made of peripheral blood. The receptors were gathered from a man in his sixties or seventies with acute or convalescent COVID-19.

This clone has a single count. V is TRBV10-2 and J is TRBJ1-1, with D possibly TRBD1 on 5 matching bases. Germline loops: CDR1 WSHSY, CDR2 SAAADI. V was trimmed by 2 bases and J by 5 bases, leaving 9 bases between them. This CDR3 comprises 13 residues. This chain's CDR3 is CASSEGRVTEAFF. The CDR3 nucleotides are TGCGCCAGCAGTGAGGGCAGGGTGACTGAAGCTTTCTTT.

The V call is TRBV12-3 or TRBV12-4, the J call TRBJ2-5; perhaps TRBD2 as D (6 bases). The CDR3 extends over 13 amino acids. V lost 8 bases and J 5 bases, leaving 15 bases between the germline ends. DNA for the CDR3: TGTGCCAGCCGAGGGACTCCCACGGAGACCCAGTACTTC. Translating gives CASRGTPTETQYF.

The chain is built from TRBV12-5 and TRBJ2-1, with 9 bases identical to TRBD1. The V and J ends lost 7 bases and 2 bases, in that order; junction bases with no gene match: 6. Germline V gene data show CDR1 as LGHNT and CDR2 as FRNRAP. CDR3 length: 15 amino acids. The CDR3 nucleotides are TGTGCTAGTGCCGGCGGGACAGGGCCCTACAATGAGCAGTTCTTC. Protein sequence: CASAGGTGPYNEQFF.

The chain combines TRBV19 with TRBJ1-5, with 11 bases that match TRBD1. This CDR3 comprises 19 residues. Trimming took 1 base from V and 2 from J; bases not matched to a gene: 10. Germline CDR1 is LNHDA and CDR2 is SQIVND (reference sequence). The CDR3 loop is CASSIGTGGAGSGNQPQHF. The CDR3 DNA follows: TGTGCCAGTAGTATAGGGACAGGGGGCGCGGGTTCCGGCAATCAGCCCCAGCATTTT.